This T cell receptor beta chain was identified during a study of OX40 agonist ivuxolimab in advanced cancers. Looking at the study overall: Three patients, one with hepatocellular carcinoma and two with cutaneous melanoma, responded partially.

Points on this clone: Antigen specificity is unknown.

Study-level points and caveats: Averaging showed that CD8+ T cells had more expanded clones than CD4+ did.

Profiled with immunoSEQ multiplex PCR; TCRdb holds only in-frame clones, not every one. The sample yields tens of thousands of clones, approximately 94% seen once. Sequences were derived from CD4+ or CD8+ T cells sorted from blood, sampled in a trial of the OX40 agonist ivuxolimab. This TCR derives from an adult with an advanced solid tumor such as melanoma, head and neck, liver or kidney cancer.

The CDR3 reads CATLQGTSGADTQYF. Here the CDR3 DNA reads TGTGCCACTCTACAGGGAACTAGCGGGGCAGATACGCAGTATTTT. This rearrangement joins TRBV19 to TRBJ2-3; TRBD2 aligns across 10 bases. The CDR3 consists of 15 residues. Germline CDR1 and CDR2: LNHDA and SQIVND (reference sequence). J was trimmed by 4 bases and V by 10 bases; bases with no gene match: 11.